These 30 T cell receptor beta chains originate from one sample sequenced in a study of control samples from healthy donors and cancer patients. Method: immunoSEQ multiplex PCR; TCRdb's copy keeps in-frame clones and lacks some. The data hold under 80,000 clones, with 94% observed a single time. The sample consisted of blood. These receptors all come from a woman aged 25 to 39 in good health.

The rearrangement joins TRBV6-1 to TRBJ2-3, with 7 bases lining up with TRBD2. In germline, CDR1 is MNHNS, CDR2 SASEGT. The junction had 16 bases not matched to a gene; V was cut back by 4 bases and J by 0 bases. The CDR3 is 19 amino acids. The CDR3 reads CASSGGPGERGFSTDTQYF. CDR3 DNA sequence: TGTGCCAGCAGTGGAGGCCCTGGTGAGCGGGGATTTAGCACAGATACGCAGTATTTT.

On this clone itself: At the DNA level, this CDR3 is encoded by other sequences in the same sample as well. This chain joins TRBV5-6 and TRBJ1-5; no reliable D call. Between the trimmed V and J ends, which lost 0 bases and 7 bases, there was a span of 8 bases. Germline V gene sequence: CDR1 SGHDT, CDR2 YYEEEE. This CDR3 contains 13 residues. DNA of the CDR3: TGTGCCAGCAGCTTGGGGCTGGGGCAGCCCCAGCATTTT. Translation gives CASSLGLGQPQHF.

The chain is built from TRBV11-3 and TRBJ1-3; no clear D gene. The CDR3 spans 16 residues. Germline V gives CDR1 SGHNT, CDR2 YENEEA. Trimming took off 5 bases at V and 0 bases at J, with 14 bases between the two ends. The CDR3 loop is CASSPGARTSGNTIYF. In DNA form, the CDR3 reads TGTGCCAGCAGCCCAGGCGCCCGAACCTCTGGAAACACCATATATTTT.

In nucleotides, the CDR3 is TGTGCCAGCAGCCAAGCGGGGGGCCTCTTGGAGACCCAGTACTTC. It codes for CASSQAGGLLETQYF. The chain uses TRBV6-6 and TRBJ2-5, with TRBD2 identical over 9 bases. This CDR3 comprises 15 residues. The germline V gene encodes CDR1 MNHNY and CDR2 SVGAGI (reference sequence). Germline trimming cut 6 bases from V and 5 bases from J; bases unmatched to any gene: 10.

Only one count was recorded for this clone. The rearrangement uses TRBV28 and TRBJ1-2, with TRBD1 identical over 8 bases. J was trimmed by 6 bases and V by 6 bases; bases with no gene match: 6. This CDR3 has 13 residues. Germline V gene sequence: CDR1 MDHEN, CDR2 SYDVKM. CDR3 DNA: TGTGCCAGCAGCCCTAGACAGGGGCATGGCTACACCTTC. Protein: CASSPRQGHGYTF.

The chain couples TRBV5-6 to TRBJ1-2; D is perhaps TRBD1 (6 bases). CDR1 is SGHDT and CDR2 is YYEEEE in the germline V gene. The CDR3 has 14 amino acids. V gave up 4 bases and J gave up 4 bases, with 14 bases separating them. The CDR3 region has the DNA TGTGCCAGCAGCCCGGACAGTGCCTCCTATGGCTACACCTTC. Its protein product is CASSPDSASYGYTF.

The V gene is TRBV5-1, the J gene TRBJ2-3; 9 positions match TRBD1. The CDR3 loop spans 16 amino acids. The ends lost 4 bases at V and 2 bases at J; junction bases unmatched: 8. Germline values: CDR1 SGHRS, CDR2 YFSETQ. CDR3 residues: CASSQRQGGATDTQYF. The CDR3 DNA reads TGCGCCAGCAGCCAACGACAGGGGGGGGCCACAGATACGCAGTATTTT.

The chain joins TRBV5-4 to TRBJ2-3; 9 bases are a match to TRBD2. Trimming took 0 bases from V and 3 from J; bases not matched to a gene: 2. CDR1 and CDR2 from the germline V gene are SGHNT and YYREEE (reference sequence). CDR3 length: 15 amino acids. CDR3 sequence (DNA): TGTGCCAGCAGCTTGGGGCGGGGGGGAACAGATACGCAGTATTTT. This translates into CASSLGRGGTDTQYF. The full variable domain, rest sourced from reference TRBV5-4 and TRBJ2-3, is ETGVTQSPTHLIKTRGQQVTLRCSSQSGHNTVSWYQQALGQGPQFIFQYYREEENGRGNFPPRFSGLQFPNYSSELNVNALELDDSALYLCASSLGRGGTDTQYFGPGTRLTVL.

The count of this clone is one. The chain joins TRBV19 to TRBJ1-2; D unclear. Trimming removed 4 bases from V and 0 bases from J, with 12 bases in between. The CDR3 extends over 15 amino acids. CDR1 LNHDA and CDR2 SQIVND come from the germline V gene (reference sequence). The CDR3 sequence is CASSTSGSANYGYTF. In DNA form, the CDR3 reads TGTGCCAGTAGTACCTCGGGCTCGGCTAACTATGGCTACACCTTC. Supplemented by reference TRBV19 and TRBJ1-2, the full variable domain reads DGGITQSPKYLFRKEGQNVTLSCEQNLNHDAMYWYRQDPGQGLRLIYYSQIVNDFQKGDIAEGYSVSREKKESFPLTVTSAQKNPTAFYLCASSTSGSANYGYTFGSGTRLTVV.

The chain combines TRBV29-1 with TRBJ2-5; a possible D gene is TRBD2 (6 bases). Trimming cost V 5 bases and J 4 bases, with 20 bases left between them. The germline CDR1 and CDR2 sequences are SQVTM and ANQGSEA. The CDR3 consists of 15 residues. The CDR3 nucleotides are TGCAGCGTTCAAAAAAACGGAGGGGTAGGAGAGACCCAGTACTTC. It is translated as CSVQKNGGVGETQYF.

The chain couples TRBV24-1 to TRBJ2-2; the D call may be TRBD1 or TRBD2 (5 bases each). Germline CDR1 is KGHDR and CDR2 is SFDVKD. Trimming left V 4 bases short and J 7 bases short, with 15 bases between. The CDR3 totals 15 residues. This CDR3 reads CATSDPSGTSGELFF. The CDR3, as DNA: TGTGCCACCAGTGACCCCTCGGGGACGAGCGGGGAGCTGTTTTTT.

The V call is TRBV2, the J call TRBJ2-5, with 7 bases fitting TRBD1. The CDR3 runs 15 residues. The germline CDR1 and CDR2 sequences are SNHLY and FYNNEI. Trimming removed 0 bases from V and 4 bases from J; junction bases left unmatched: 5. The CDR3 region has the DNA TGTGCCAGCAGTGAAGCTTTAGGGACAGCAGAGACCCAGTACTTC. It translates to CASSEALGTAETQYF. Full variable domain (remainder filled in from reference TRBV2 and TRBJ2-5): EPEVTQTPSHQVTQMGQEVILRCVPISNHLYFYWYRQILGQKVEFLVSFYNNEISEKSEIFDDQFSVERPDGSNFTLKIRSTKLEDSAMYFCASSEALGTAETQYFGPGTRLLVL.

V is TRBV7-6 and J is TRBJ2-3, with TRBD1 matching over 8 bases. Germline V gene lookup returns CDR1 SGHVS and CDR2 FNYEAQ. V trimming: 8 bases; J trimming: 2 bases; junction bases outside the gene matches: 3. This CDR3 comprises 13 residues. The CDR3 DNA is TGTGCCAGCGGACAGGGAATCACAGATACGCAGTATTTT. Encoded protein: CASGQGITDTQYF.

The chain has TRBV9 and TRBJ2-1, with TRBD2 as a possible D gene (7 bases). The CDR3 is made up of 15 amino acids. The V end lost 5 bases, the J end lost 0 bases, and 12 bases lay between the germline ends. Germline-derived CDR1 and CDR2 are SGDLS and YYNGEE. The CDR3 sequence: CASSGGGLSYNEQFF. In DNA, the CDR3 is TGTGCCAGCAGTGGCGGGGGCCTCTCCTACAATGAGCAGTTCTTC.

The J gene is TRBJ2-1, the V gene TRBV24-1; 9 bases fit TRBD1. V lost 3 bases to trimming and J lost 2 bases; unmatched junction nucleotides: 4. The CDR3 length is 16 residues. CDR1 and CDR2 from the germline V gene are KGHDR and SFDVKD. The CDR3 DNA reads as TGTGCCACCAGTGATCCCGGGACAGGGACCTACAATGAGCAGTTCTTC. Translating it yields CATSDPGTGTYNEQFF.

This rearrangement joins TRBV29-1 to TRBJ1-2; weak D call: TRBD1 (5 bases). V dropped 0 bases and J dropped 4 bases, with 9 bases sitting between them. Germline CDR1 reads SQVTM; CDR2 reads ANQGSEA. There are 13 residues in the CDR3. CDR3 protein: CSVEEGDRYGYTF. In DNA, the CDR3 is TGCAGCGTTGAAGAAGGGGACCGCTATGGCTACACCTTC.

The chain has TRBV7-8 and TRBJ1-6; D gene ambiguous. V was trimmed by 11 bases and J by 4 bases, leaving 18 bases between them. Germline loops: CDR1 SGHVS, CDR2 FQNEAQ. The CDR3 is made up of 15 amino acids. CDR3 DNA: TGTGCCGCGAAACTTAGGCAGGATTATAATTCACCCCTCCACTTT. Its translation is CAAKLRQDYNSPLHF. Looking up the rest from reference TRBV7-8 and TRBJ1-6 gives the full variable domain: GAGVSQSPRYKVAKRGQDVALRCDPISGHVSLFWYQQALGQGPEFLTYFQNEAQLDKSGLPSDRFFAERPEGSVSTLKIQRTQQEDSAVYLCAAKLRQDYNSPLHFGNGTRLTVT.

The chain combines TRBV11-2 with TRBJ1-4; D is possibly TRBD1 (6 bases). V was pared by 5 bases and J by 3 bases, with 22 bases between. CDR3 length: 18 residues. CDR1 is SGHAT and CDR2 is FQNNGV in the germline V gene. In DNA, the CDR3 is TGTGCCAGCAGCCTTCTGGCAGGGACATTGGGGCCTAATGAAAAACTGTTTTTT. Amino acids: CASSLLAGTLGPNEKLFF.

The chain carries TRBV3-1 (or the pseudogene TRBV3-2) and TRBJ2-2; TRBD2 matches 10 bases. With V trimmed by 3 bases and J by 1 base, 5 bases remained unmatched. This CDR3 is built from 17 residues. Germline CDR1 and CDR2: LGHDT and YNNKEL (reference sequence). CDR3 nucleotide sequence: TGTGCCAGCAGCCATCGGGCTAGCGGGGGGAACACCGGGGAGCTGTTTTTT. It codes for CASSHRASGGNTGELFF.

V usage is TRBV30 and J usage is TRBJ2-3, with 9 bases matching TRBD2. The CDR3 consists of 15 residues. The ends lost 8 bases at V and 7 bases at J; junction bases unmatched: 16. The V gene's germline CDR1 is GTSNPN and CDR2 SVGIG (reference sequence). The CDR3: CAGPNGRGGQNTQYF. CDR3 in DNA: TGTGCCGGCCCCAATGGGCGGGGGGGTCAAAATACGCAGTATTTT.

CDR3 nucleotide sequence: TGTGCCAGCTGGGCTCAGGGTTTAACTAATGAAAAACTGTTTTTT. It yields the protein CASWAQGLTNEKLFF. The chain carries TRBV6-5 and TRBJ1-4; TRBD1 is a possible D gene (5 bases). V dropped 8 bases and J dropped 1 base, with 14 bases sitting between them. CDR3 size: 15 residues. Germline CDR1 MNHEY, CDR2 SVGAGI.

The chain recombines TRBV5-1 with TRBJ2-3; possibly TRBD2 for D (5 bases). This CDR3 has 16 residues. V lost 0 bases and J lost 1, with 12 bases in between. Germline values: CDR1 SGHRS, CDR2 YFSETQ. The CDR3 sequence: CASSLGLGLGTDTQYF. Written as DNA, the CDR3 is TGCGCCAGCAGCTTGGGGCTTGGACTCGGCACAGATACGCAGTATTTT.

The chain uses TRBV5-1 and TRBJ1-5, with 7 nucleotides matching TRBD1. The CDR3 runs 15 residues. Germline CDR1 and CDR2: SGHRS and YFSETQ. The J segment lost 5 bases and the V segment lost 5 bases, leaving 10 bases of the junction unmatched. CDR3 residues: CASSFTGAADQPQHF. The CDR3 coding sequence is TGCGCCAGCAGTTTCACAGGGGCGGCGGATCAGCCCCAGCATTTT.

The CDR3 DNA reads as TGTGCCAGCAGTTCTCAAGGAAACACCATATATTTT. Translated: CASSSQGNTIYF. The chain uses TRBV6-5 and TRBJ1-3; D unresolved. Trimming cost V 4 bases and J 4 bases, with 5 bases left between them. The CDR3 runs 12 residues. The germline CDR1 and CDR2 sequences are MNHEY and SVGAGI.

DNA of the CDR3: TGCGCCAGCAGCTTGGAGGGGAGGGACACTGAAGCTTTCTTT. Its protein product is CASSLEGRDTEAFF. The rearrangement links TRBV5-1 to TRBJ1-1, with a weak D call TRBD1 (5 bases). Deletions cut 0 bases from V and 3 bases from J, with 9 bases between. CDR1 and CDR2 (germline): SGHRS, YFSETQ. The CDR3 has 14 residues.

The rearrangement joins TRBV6-5 to TRBJ2-2; no firm D call. From germline, CDR1 is MNHEY and CDR2 SVGAGI. CDR3 length equals 15 residues. Trimming removed 2 bases at V and 0 bases at J, with 7 bases between. CDR3 DNA sequence: TGTGCCAGCAGTTACGCCCCCGCGAACACCGGGGAGCTGTTTTTT. Its protein is CASSYAPANTGELFF.

This rearrangement joins TRBV28 to TRBJ2-7; TRBD1 might be the D (6 bases). V was cut by 4 bases and J by 2 bases, with 12 bases left in between. Per the germline V gene, CDR1 is MDHEN and CDR2 is SYDVKM. The CDR3 contains 14 residues. CDR3 residues: CASSSGERAYEQYF. The CDR3 DNA reads TGTGCCAGCAGTTCAGGGGAGAGGGCCTACGAGCAGTACTTC.

This clone showed up just a few times. The V call is TRBV18, the J call TRBJ1-1; no clear D. This CDR3 spans 13 amino acids. Germline assignment: CDR1 KGHSH and CDR2 LQKENI. V shed 2 bases and J shed 7 bases, with 11 bases lying between them. CDR3 coding DNA: TGTGCCAGCTCACCATCCAGAGACCTTGAAGCTTTCTTT. This sequence encodes CASSPSRDLEAFF.

The chain employs TRBV6-5 and TRBJ2-1; D unresolved. V was pared by 7 bases and J by 3 bases, with 16 bases between. Germline assignment: CDR1 MNHEY and CDR2 SVGAGI. The CDR3 contains 15 residues. The CDR3 here is CASKFETNFYNEQFF. In nucleotides, the CDR3 is TGTGCCAGCAAATTTGAGACAAACTTCTACAATGAGCAGTTCTTC.

The chain couples TRBV28 to TRBJ1-5; D gene unclear. Germline V gene data show CDR1 as MDHEN and CDR2 as SYDVKM. The ends were cut back, 2 bases at V and 4 bases at J, with 18 bases in the middle. The CDR3 loop spans 17 amino acids. CDR3 sequence: CASSLPGTSHWNQPQHF. The CDR3 DNA follows: TGTGCCAGCAGTTTACCAGGCACCTCTCACTGGAATCAGCCCCAGCATTTT.